This T cell receptor (beta chain) was recovered during a study of shared clonotypes between healthy human individuals. CD45RO-negative CD8 cells positively selected for CCR7 made up the naive population, which excluded terminally differentiated effector memory CD45RA+ cells. 200 ng DNA, 30,000 or so T cell genomes, went into each sorted-subset replicate PCR. The data were produced by immunoSEQ multiplex PCR, yet TCRdb's version contains in-frame clones alone and is incomplete. The sample contains approximately 590,000 clones, 95% of which appear only once. This sequence originates from a woman in her thirties in good health. What was sequenced was naive CD8+ T cells sorted from blood.

CDR3 protein: CASSSYRETHTGELFF. CDR3 DNA sequence: TGTGCCAGCAGCTCCTACCGGGAAACTCACACCGGGGAGCTGTTTTTT. The V and J genes are TRBV5-8 and TRBJ2-2; possibly TRBD2 for D (5 bases). V shed 3 bases and J shed 3 bases, with 15 bases lying between them. This CDR3 has 16 residues. Germline values: CDR1 SGHTS, CDR2 YDEGEE.